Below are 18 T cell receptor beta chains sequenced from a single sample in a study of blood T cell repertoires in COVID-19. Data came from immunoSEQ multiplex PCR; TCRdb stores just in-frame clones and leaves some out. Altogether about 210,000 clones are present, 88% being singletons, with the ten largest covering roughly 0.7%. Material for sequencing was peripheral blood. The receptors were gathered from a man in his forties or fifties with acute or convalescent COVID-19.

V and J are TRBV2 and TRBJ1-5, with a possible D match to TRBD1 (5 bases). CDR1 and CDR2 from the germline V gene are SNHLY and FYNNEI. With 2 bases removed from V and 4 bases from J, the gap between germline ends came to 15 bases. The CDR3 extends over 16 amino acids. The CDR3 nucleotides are TGTGCCAGCAGTGAATTCAGCCAGGGCACAAATCAGCCCCAGCATTTT. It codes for CASSEFSQGTNQPQHF. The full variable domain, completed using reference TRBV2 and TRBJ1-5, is EPEVTQTPSHQVTQMGQEVILRCVPISNHLYFYWYRQILGQKVEFLVSFYNNEISEKSEIFDDQFSVERPDGSNFTLKIRSTKLEDSAMYFCASSEFSQGTNQPQHFGDGTRLSIL.

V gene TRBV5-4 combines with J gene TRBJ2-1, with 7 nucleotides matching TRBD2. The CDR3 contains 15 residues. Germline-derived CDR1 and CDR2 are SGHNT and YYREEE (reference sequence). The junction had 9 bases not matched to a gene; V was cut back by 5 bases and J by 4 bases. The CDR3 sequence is CASRAGLELYNEQFF. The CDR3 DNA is TGTGCCAGCAGAGCGGGACTCGAGCTTTACAATGAGCAGTTCTTC.

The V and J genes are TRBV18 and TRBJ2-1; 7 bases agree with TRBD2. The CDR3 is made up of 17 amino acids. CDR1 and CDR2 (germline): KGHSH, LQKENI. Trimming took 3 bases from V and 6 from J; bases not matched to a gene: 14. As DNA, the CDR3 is TGTGCCAGCTCACCCCGACTAGCTACCACGGCTGGCAATGAGCAGTTCTTC. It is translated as CASSPRLATTAGNEQFF.

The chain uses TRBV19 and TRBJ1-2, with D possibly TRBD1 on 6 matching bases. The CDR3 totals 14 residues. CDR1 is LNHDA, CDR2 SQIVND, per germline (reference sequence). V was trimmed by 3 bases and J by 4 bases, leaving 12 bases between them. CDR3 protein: CASSISTGIYGYTF. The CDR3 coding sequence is TGTGCCAGTAGTATTTCAACAGGGATCTATGGCTACACCTTC. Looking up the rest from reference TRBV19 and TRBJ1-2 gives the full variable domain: DGGITQSPKYLFRKEGQNVTLSCEQNLNHDAMYWYRQDPGQGLRLIYYSQIVNDFQKGDIAEGYSVSREKKESFPLTVTSAQKNPTAFYLCASSISTGIYGYTFGSGTRLTVV.

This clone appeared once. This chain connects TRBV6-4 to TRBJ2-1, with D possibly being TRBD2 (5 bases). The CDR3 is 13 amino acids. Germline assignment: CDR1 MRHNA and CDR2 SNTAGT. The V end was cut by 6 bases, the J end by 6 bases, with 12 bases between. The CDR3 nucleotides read TGTGCCAGCAGCAACGGTCGGGGCAATGAGCAGTTCTTC. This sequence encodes CASSNGRGNEQFF.

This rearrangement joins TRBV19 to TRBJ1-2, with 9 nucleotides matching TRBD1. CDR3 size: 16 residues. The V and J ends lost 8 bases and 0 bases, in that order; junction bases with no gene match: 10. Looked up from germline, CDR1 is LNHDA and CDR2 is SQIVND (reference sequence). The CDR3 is CASRATGGRANYGYTF. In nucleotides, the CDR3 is TGTGCCAGTCGGGCGACAGGGGGACGGGCTAACTATGGCTACACCTTC.

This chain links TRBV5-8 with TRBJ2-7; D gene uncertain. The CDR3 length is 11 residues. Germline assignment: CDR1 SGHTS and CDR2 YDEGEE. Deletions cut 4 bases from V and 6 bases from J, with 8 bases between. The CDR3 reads CASSQVVEQYF. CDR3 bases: TGTGCCAGCAGCCAGGTAGTCGAGCAGTACTTC.

CDR3 sequence reads: CASSFGASGISDTQYF. The CDR3 nucleotides read TGTGCCAGCAGCTTCGGGGCTAGCGGGATCTCAGATACGCAGTATTTT. The V call is TRBV5-4, the J call TRBJ2-3; the match to TRBD2 covers 9 bases. Germline V gene lookup returns CDR1 SGHNT and CDR2 YYREEE (reference sequence). The junction had 8 bases not matched to a gene; V was cut back by 2 bases and J by 4 bases. This CDR3 is built from 16 residues.

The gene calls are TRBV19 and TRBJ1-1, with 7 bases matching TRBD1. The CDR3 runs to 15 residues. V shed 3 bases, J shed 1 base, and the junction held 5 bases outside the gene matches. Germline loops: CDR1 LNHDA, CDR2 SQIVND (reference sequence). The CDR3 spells CASSIEGAGNTEAFF. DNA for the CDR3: TGTGCCAGTAGTATCGAGGGGGCCGGGAACACTGAAGCTTTCTTT. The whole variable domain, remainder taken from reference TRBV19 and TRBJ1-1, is DGGITQSPKYLFRKEGQNVTLSCEQNLNHDAMYWYRQDPGQGLRLIYYSQIVNDFQKGDIAEGYSVSREKKESFPLTVTSAQKNPTAFYLCASSIEGAGNTEAFFGQGTRLTVV.

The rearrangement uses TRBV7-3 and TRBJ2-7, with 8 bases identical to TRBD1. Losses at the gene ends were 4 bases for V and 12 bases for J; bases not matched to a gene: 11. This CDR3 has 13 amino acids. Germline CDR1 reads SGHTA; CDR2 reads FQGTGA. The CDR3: CASSSGGTGRSYF. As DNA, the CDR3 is TGTGCCAGCAGCTCCGGAGGGACAGGCCGTTCGTACTTC.

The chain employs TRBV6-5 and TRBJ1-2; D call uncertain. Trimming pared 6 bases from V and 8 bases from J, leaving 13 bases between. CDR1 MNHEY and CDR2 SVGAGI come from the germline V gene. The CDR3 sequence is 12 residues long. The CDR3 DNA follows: TGTGCCAGCAGCCCAGAACAACGCGGCTACACCTTC. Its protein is CASSPEQRGYTF.

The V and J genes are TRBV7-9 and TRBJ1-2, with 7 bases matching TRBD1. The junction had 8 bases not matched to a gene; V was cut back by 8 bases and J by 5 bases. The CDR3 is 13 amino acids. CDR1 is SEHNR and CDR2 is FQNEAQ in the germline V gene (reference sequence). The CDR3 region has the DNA TGTGCCAGCGTAATGACAGGGTATTATGGCTACACCTTC. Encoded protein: CASVMTGYYGYTF.

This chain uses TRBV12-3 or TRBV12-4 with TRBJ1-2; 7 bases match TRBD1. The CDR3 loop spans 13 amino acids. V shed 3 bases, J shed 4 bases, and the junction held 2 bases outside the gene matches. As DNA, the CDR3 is TGTGCCAGCAGTTTTGCAGGGGGCTATGGCTACACCTTC. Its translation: CASSFAGGYGYTF.

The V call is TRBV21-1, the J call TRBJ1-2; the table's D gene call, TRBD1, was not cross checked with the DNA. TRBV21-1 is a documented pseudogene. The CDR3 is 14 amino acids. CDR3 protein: CASSKAGQLYGYTF. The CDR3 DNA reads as TGTGCCAGCAGCAAGGCGGGACAGCTCTATGGCTACACCTTC.

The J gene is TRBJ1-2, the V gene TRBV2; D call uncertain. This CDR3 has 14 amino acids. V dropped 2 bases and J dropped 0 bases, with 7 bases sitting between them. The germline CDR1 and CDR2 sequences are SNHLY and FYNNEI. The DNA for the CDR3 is TGTGCCAGCAGTGAACGGAGTGCTAACTATGGCTACACCTTC. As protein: CASSERSANYGYTF.

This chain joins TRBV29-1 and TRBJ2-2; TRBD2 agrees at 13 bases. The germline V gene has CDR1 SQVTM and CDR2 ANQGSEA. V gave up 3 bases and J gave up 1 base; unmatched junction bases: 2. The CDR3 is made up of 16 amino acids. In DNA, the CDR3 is TGCAGCGTTGACGGACTAGCGGGGGTGAACACCGGGGAGCTGTTTTTT. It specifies CSVDGLAGVNTGELFF.

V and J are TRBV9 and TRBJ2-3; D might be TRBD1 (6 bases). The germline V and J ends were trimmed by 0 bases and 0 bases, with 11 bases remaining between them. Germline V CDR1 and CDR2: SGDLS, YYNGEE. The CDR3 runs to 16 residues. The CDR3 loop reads CASSVEAQGSTDTQYF. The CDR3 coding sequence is TGTGCCAGCAGCGTAGAAGCACAGGGAAGCACAGATACGCAGTATTTT. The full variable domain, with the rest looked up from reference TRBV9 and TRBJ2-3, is DSGVTQTPKHLITATGQRVTLRCSPRSGDLSVYWYQQSLDQGLQFLIQYYNGEERAKGNILERFSAQQFPDLHSELNLSSLELGDSALYFCASSVEAQGSTDTQYFGPGTRLTVL.

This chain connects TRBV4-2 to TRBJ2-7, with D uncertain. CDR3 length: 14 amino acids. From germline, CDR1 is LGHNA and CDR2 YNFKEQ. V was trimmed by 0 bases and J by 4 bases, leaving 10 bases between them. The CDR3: CASSQDIGLYEQYF. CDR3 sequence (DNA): TGTGCCAGCAGCCAAGATATCGGTTTATACGAGCAGTACTTC.